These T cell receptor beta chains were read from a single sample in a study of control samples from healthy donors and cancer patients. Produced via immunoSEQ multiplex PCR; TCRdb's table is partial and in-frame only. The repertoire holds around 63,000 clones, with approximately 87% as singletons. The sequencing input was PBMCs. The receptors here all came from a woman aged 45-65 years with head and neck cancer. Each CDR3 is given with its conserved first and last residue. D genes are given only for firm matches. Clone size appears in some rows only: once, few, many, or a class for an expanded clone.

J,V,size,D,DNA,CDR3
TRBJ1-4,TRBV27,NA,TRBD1,TGTGCCAGCAGTTCGACAGGGGGGAGTGAAAAACTGTTTTTT,CASSSTGGSEKLFF
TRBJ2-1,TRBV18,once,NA,TGTGCCAGTTCCACCCTCTCGGACAATGAGCAGTTCTTC,CASSTLSDNEQFF
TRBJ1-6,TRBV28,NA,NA,TGTGCCAGCATTAGTCAGTTCAATTCACCCCTCCACTTT,CASISQFNSPLHF
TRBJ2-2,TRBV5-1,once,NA,TGCGCCAGCAGCTCCGCCGGCACCGGGGAGCTGTTTTTT,CASSSAGTGELFF
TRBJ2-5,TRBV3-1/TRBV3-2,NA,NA,TGTGCCAGCAGCCAAGAGACCCCGGCCCAGTACTTC,CASSQETPAQYF
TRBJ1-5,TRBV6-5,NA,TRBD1,TGTGCCAGCCTAAAACAGGGGGTTAGCAATCAGCCCCAGCATTTT,CASLKQGVSNQPQHF
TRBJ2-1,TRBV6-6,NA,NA,TGTGCCAGCCGTTTCGGACACAAGACTCCTAATGAGCAGTTCTTC,CASRFGHKTPNEQFF
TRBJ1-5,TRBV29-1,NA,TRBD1,TGCAGCGTTGCGACAGGGGTAGATCAGCCCCAGCATTTT,CSVATGVDQPQHF
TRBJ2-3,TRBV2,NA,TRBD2,TGTGCCAGCACAAGACTAGCGGCCAGCACAGATACGCAGTATTTT,CASTRLAASTDTQYF
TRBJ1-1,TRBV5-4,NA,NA,TGTGCCAGCAGCTTCGGGGCCGTGAACACTGAAGCTTTCTTT,CASSFGAVNTEAFF
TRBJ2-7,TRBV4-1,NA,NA,TGCGCCAGCAGCCAAGTAAAAGGAGGGATAATCCCCTCCTACGAGCAGTACTTC,CASSQVKGGIIPSYEQYF
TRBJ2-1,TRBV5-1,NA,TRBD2,TGCGCCAGCAGAACAAGGACTAGCGGGGGCGATGAGCAGTTCTTC,CASRTRTSGGDEQFF
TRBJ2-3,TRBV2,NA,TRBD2,TGTGCCAGTCGATCAGGACAAACCGGGACTAGGGCAGTGGATACGCAGTATTTT,CASRSGQTGTRAVDTQYF
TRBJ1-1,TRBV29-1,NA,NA,TGCAGCGGCGGGAGCACTGAAGCTTTCTTT,CSGGSTEAFF
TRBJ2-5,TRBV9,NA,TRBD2,TGTGCCAGCAGCCGAAGCGGGGGGGCCGGGGAGACCCAGTACTTC,CASSRSGGAGETQYF
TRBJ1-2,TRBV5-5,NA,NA,TGTGCCAGCAGCTTGCAAGGGGTCCGTGATGGCTACACCTTC,CASSLQGVRDGYTF
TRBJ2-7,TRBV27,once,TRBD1,TGTGCCAGCAGTTTCTTACAGGGGGCTGGGTACTACGAGCAGTACTTC,CASSFLQGAGYYEQYF
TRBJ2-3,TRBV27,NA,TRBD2,TGTGCCAGCAGACTAGCGGGGGGGATAAATACGCAGTATTTT,CASRLAGGINTQYF
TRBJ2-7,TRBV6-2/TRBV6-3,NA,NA,TGTGCCAGCAGTCAGGGGTTAAGGCGCGAGCAGTACTTC,CASSQGLRREQYF
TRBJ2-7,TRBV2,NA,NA,TGTGCCAGCGAGGGCTTGGAACAGAACTACGAGCAGTACTTC,CASEGLEQNYEQYF
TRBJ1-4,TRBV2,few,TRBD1,TGTGCCAGCAGCGCGGGACAGGAGGTATTGGGTGAAAAACTGTTTTTT,CASSAGQEVLGEKLFF
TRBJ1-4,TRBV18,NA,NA,TGTGCCAGCTCCTCCCTGGGGGACGAAAAACTGTTTTTT,CASSSLGDEKLFF
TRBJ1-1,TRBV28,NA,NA,TGTGCCAGCAATAGGGGGGGACTGAACACTGAAGCTTTCTTT,CASNRGGLNTEAFF
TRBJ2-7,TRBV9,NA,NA,TGTGCCAGCAGCCCCCAACCCAGCTCCTACGAGCAGTACTTC,CASSPQPSSYEQYF
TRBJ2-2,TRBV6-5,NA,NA,TGTGCCAGCAGTTACTCCACTACATCGAACACCGGGGAGCTGTTTTTT,CASSYSTTSNTGELFF
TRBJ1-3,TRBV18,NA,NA,TGTGCCAGCTCACCACTGGTAGAGGGGCCTGGAAACACCATATATTTT,CASSPLVEGPGNTIYF
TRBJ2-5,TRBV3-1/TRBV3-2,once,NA,TGTGCCAGCAGCCTAAGGGGCGGAGAGACCCAGTACTTC,CASSLRGGETQYF
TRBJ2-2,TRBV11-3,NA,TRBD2,TGTGCCAGCAGCCCGTTAGCGGGGGCGAGCGGGGAGCTGTTTTTT,CASSPLAGASGELFF
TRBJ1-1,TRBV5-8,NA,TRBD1,TGTGCCGGGACGGACAGGGCTGGAACTGAAGCTTTCTTT,CAGTDRAGTEAFF
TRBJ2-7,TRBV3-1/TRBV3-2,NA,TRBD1,TGTGCCAGCAGCCCGTCCGGGACAGAGTCCTACGAGCAGTACTTC,CASSPSGTESYEQYF
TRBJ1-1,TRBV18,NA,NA,TGTGCCAGCTCACCAGAGTGGGGGGCGCAGAACACTGAAGCTTTCTTT,CASSPEWGAQNTEAFF
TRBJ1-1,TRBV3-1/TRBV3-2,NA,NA,TGTGCCAGCAGCTCATCCAGGGACACTGAAGCTTTCTTT,CASSSSRDTEAFF
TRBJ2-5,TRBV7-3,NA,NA,TGTGCCAGCAGCTTAACCGGGGGCCCCCAGGAGACCCAGTACTTC,CASSLTGGPQETQYF
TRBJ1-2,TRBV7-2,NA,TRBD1,TGTGCCAGCAGGGATAGGGACAGGATAAACCATGGCTACACCTTC,CASRDRDRINHGYTF
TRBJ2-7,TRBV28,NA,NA,TGTGCCAGCAGGCCCCTCCGGGACCCCTACGAGCAGTACTTC,CASRPLRDPYEQYF
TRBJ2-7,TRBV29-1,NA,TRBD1,TGCAGCGTTGTTCTACCCACAGGGGTCTACGAGCAGTACTTC,CSVVLPTGVYEQYF
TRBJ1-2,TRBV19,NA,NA,TGTGCCAGTAGTTTTACAGGAGACTATGGCTACACCTTC,CASSFTGDYGYTF
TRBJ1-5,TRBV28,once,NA,TGTGCCAGCAGCTATGGGGACGTGAGCAATCAGCCCCAGCATTTT,CASSYGDVSNQPQHF
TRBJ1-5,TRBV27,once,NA,TGTGCCAGCAGTAAAGACCCCAGGGTGAGCAATCAGCCCCAGCATTTT,CASSKDPRVSNQPQHF
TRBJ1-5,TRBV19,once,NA,TGTGCCACGCACGTGGGACGAGATAGCAATCAGCCCCAGCATTTT,CATHVGRDSNQPQHF
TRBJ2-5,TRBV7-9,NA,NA,TGTGCCAGCAGCTTAATTGCGGGGCGGAGGGGGCAAGAGACCCAGTACTTC,CASSLIAGRRGQETQYF
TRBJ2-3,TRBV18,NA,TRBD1,TGTGCCAGCTCACCGGACAGGGCCACAGATACGCAGTATTTT,CASSPDRATDTQYF
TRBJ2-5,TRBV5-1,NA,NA,TGCGCCAGCAGCTTGAAAGAGACCCAGTACTTC,CASSLKETQYF
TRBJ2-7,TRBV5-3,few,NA,TGTGCCAGAAGCTTGTTGCACAGCTCCTACGAGCAGTACTTC,CARSLLHSSYEQYF
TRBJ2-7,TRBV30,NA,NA,TGTGCCTGGACCCCCGACAGCCGGGAGCAGTACTTC,CAWTPDSREQYF
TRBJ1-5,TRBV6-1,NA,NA,TGTGCCAGCAGTGAAGGGTCCGCTGGTCAGCCCCAGCATTTT,CASSEGSAGQPQHF
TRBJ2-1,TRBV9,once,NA,TGTGCCAGCAGCCACCTTCGGTCTAGTGAGCAGTTCTTC,CASSHLRSSEQFF
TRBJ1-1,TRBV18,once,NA,TGTGCCAGCTCGCCAGGGTCAAACACTGAAGCTTTCTTT,CASSPGSNTEAFF
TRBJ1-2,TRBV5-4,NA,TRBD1,TGTGCCAGCAGCTCAACGGGACAGTTCTATGGCTACACCTTC,CASSSTGQFYGYTF
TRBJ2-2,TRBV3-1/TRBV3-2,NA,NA,TGTGCCAGCAGCCAAGAGGATGGAATGGCGGTTGGGTTTCCCGGGGAGCTGTTTTTT,CASSQEDGMAVGFPGELFF
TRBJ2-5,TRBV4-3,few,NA,TGCGCCAGCAGCCAAGATGCCCAGGGCCGAGAGACCCAGTACTTC,CASSQDAQGRETQYF
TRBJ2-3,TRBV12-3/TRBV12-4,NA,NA,TGTGCCAGCAGTGGATTGACAGATACGCAGTATTTT,CASSGLTDTQYF
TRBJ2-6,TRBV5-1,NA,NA,TGCGCCAGCAGCCCCCGGACAGTCTCTGGGGCCAACGTCCTGACTTTC,CASSPRTVSGANVLTF
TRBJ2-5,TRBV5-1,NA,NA,TGCGCCAGCAGCCCTGGGGGGTCCCTCATAGAGACCCAGTACTTC,CASSPGGSLIETQYF